This section outlines one T cell receptor (beta chain) sequence together with its context. Its target is not known. Profiled with immunoSEQ multiplex PCR; TCRdb holds only in-frame clones, not every one. Of about 55,000 clones listed, 75% to 90% are singletons. Germline CDR1 reads LNHDA; CDR2 reads SQIVND (reference sequence). Between the trimmed V and J ends, which lost 5 bases and 10 bases, there was a span of 18 bases. The CDR3 totals 15 residues. The data derive from a study of CD4 T cells in relation to SARS-CoV-2 and coronaviruses. Study background: The HLA restriction of the shared crossreactive spike epitopes was mapped. Regarding the study as a whole: No crossreactivity against non-spike viral proteins was tested here. In approximately 71% of donors, memory CD4+ clonotypes crossrecognized SARS-CoV-2 and at least one common cold coronavirus spike.

Before the COVID-19 pandemic, during about 2010-2018, CD4+ T cells were taken from unexposed donors. Cryopreserved PBMCs were CD4-enriched, then split into naive and memory cells. This clonotype was obtained from a human donor in good health. The V call is TRBV19, the J call TRBJ1-6; tentative D call: TRBD1 (6 bases). The source material was memory CD4+ T cells from PBMCs. The CDR3 protein is CASSWQGRVSSPLHF. CDR3 DNA sequence: TGTGCCAGTAGTTGGCAGGGGCGCGTGTCCTCACCCCTCCACTTT.